The entry that follows covers one T cell receptor beta chain sequence. The antigen remains unidentified. This specimen comes from a study of tissue T cells after allogeneic stem cell transplantation. Points from the study as a whole: Across patients, clones rarely overlapped, yet motif clusters were shared tissue-specifically.

Here immunoSEQ multiplex PCR was the method, and the copy in TCRdb shows in-frame clones only, minus some. The sample yields over a thousand clones, 81% seen once. The input for sequencing was spleen tissue, taken at autopsy. The TCR comes from a male patient between 35 and 75 years old with steroid-refractory graft-versus-host disease after an allogeneic stem cell transplant. Certain T cells may be donor cells from the graft.

CDR3: CASSYSLQGPSDEQFF. In DNA form, the CDR3 reads TGTGCCAGCAGTTACTCGTTGCAGGGACCCAGCGATGAGCAGTTCTTC. V gene TRBV6-2 or TRBV6-3 combines with J gene TRBJ2-1; tentatively, D is TRBD1 or TRBD2 (5 bases each). CDR1 is MNHEY and CDR2 is SVGEGT in the germline V gene. The CDR3 consists of 16 residues. V lost 0 bases and J 8 bases, leaving 17 bases between the germline ends.